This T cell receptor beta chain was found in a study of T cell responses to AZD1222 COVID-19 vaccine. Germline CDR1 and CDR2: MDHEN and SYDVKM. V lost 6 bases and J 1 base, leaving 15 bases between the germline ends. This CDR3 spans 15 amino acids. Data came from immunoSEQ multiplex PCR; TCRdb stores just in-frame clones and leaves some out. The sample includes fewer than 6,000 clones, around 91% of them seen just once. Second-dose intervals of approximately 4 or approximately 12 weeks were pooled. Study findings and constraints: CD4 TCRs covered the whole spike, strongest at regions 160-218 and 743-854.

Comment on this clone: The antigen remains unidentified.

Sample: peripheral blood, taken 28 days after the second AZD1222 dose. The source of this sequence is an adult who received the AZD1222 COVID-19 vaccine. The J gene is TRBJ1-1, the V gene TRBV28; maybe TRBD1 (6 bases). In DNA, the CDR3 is TGTGCCAGCAGAGGGGGGGGATCGGGGAACACTGAAGCTTTCTTT. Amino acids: CASRGGGSGNTEAFF.